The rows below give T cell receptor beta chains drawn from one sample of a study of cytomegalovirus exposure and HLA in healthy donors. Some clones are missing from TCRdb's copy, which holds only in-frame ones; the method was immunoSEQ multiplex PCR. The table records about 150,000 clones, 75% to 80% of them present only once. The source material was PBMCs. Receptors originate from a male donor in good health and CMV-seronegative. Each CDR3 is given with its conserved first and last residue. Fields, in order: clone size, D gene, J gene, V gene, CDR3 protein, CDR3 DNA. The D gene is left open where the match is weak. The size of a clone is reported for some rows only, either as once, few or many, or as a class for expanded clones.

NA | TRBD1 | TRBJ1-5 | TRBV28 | CASSLPTGTNQPQHF | TGTGCCAGCAGTTTACCGACAGGGACCAATCAGCCCCAGCATTTT
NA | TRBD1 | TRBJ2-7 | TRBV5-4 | CASSLWDRGSYEQYF | TGTGCCAGCAGCCTGTGGGACAGGGGGTCCTACGAGCAGTACTTC
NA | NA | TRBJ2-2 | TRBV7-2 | CASSLGPGVGELFF | TGTGCCAGCAGCTTAGGACCCGGGGTAGGGGAGCTGTTTTTT
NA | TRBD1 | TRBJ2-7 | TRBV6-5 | CASRQGAYEQYF | TGTGCCAGCAGACAGGGGGCCTACGAGCAGTACTTC
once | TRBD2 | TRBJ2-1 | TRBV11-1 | CASVQEWASGRSGNEQFF | TGTGCCAGCGTCCAGGAGTGGGCTAGCGGGAGATCGGGCAATGAGCAGTTCTTC
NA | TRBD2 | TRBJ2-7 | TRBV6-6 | CASRYTDSGAYEQYF | TGTGCCAGCAGATATACAGATAGCGGGGCCTACGAGCAGTACTTC
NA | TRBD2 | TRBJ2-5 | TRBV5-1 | CASSSEAGVGETQYF | TGCGCCAGCAGCTCTGAGGCGGGGGTAGGGGAGACCCAGTACTTC
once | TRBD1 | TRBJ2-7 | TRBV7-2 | CASSRPGQGINEQYF | TGTGCCAGCAGCCGGCCGGGACAGGGGATCAACGAGCAGTACTTC
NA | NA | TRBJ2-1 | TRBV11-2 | CASSLGSRPSSYNEQFF | TGTGCCAGCAGCTTAGGTTCGCGGCCGAGCTCCTACAATGAGCAGTTCTTC
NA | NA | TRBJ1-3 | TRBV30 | CACRWGSTIYF | TGTGCCTGCAGATGGGGCAGCACCATATATTTT
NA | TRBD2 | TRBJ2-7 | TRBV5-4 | CASSLAASGGSYEQYF | TGTGCCAGCAGTTTGGCCGCTAGCGGGGGCTCCTACGAGCAGTACTTC
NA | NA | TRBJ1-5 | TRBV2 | CASRYRDSQPQHF | TGTGCCAGCCGATACAGGGATAGTCAGCCCCAGCATTTT
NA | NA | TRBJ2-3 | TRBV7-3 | CATSLAGTDTQYF | TGTGCCACTTCTCTGGCGGGCACAGATACGCAGTATTTT
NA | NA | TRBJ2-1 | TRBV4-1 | CASSQENSYNEQFF | TGCGCCAGCAGCCAAGAAAACTCGTACAATGAGCAGTTCTTC
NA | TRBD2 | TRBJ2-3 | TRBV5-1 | CASSLAALADTDTQYF | TGCGCCAGCAGCTTGGCTGCACTAGCGGACACAGATACGCAGTATTTT
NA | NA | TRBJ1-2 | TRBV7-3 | CASSLNGGNGYTF | TGTGCCAGCAGCTTAAATGGAGGGAACGGCTACACCTTC
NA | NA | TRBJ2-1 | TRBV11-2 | CASSFQELQFF | TGTGCCAGCAGCTTTCAAGAACTGCAGTTCTTC
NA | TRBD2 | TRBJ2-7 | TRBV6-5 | CASTGGSTYEQYF | TGTGCCAGCACGGGGGGGAGCACCTACGAGCAGTACTTC
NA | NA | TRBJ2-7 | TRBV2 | CASSGLRGYEQYF | TGTGCCAGCAGTGGCCTTAGGGGGTACGAGCAGTACTTC
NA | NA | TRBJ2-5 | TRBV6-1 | CASSERRAGTQYF | TGTGCCAGCAGTGAAAGGAGGGCGGGGACCCAGTACTTC
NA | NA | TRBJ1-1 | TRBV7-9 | CASTLGQVDTEAFF | TGTGCCAGCACCCTGGGGCAGGTCGACACTGAAGCTTTCTTT
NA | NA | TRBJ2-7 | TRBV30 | CACHTGSSYEQYF | TGTGCCTGTCATACAGGGAGTTCCTACGAGCAGTACTTC
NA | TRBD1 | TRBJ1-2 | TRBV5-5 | CASSGTGAGYTF | TGTGCCAGCAGCGGGACAGGGGCCGGCTACACCTTC
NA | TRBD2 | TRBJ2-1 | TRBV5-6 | CASSQRTSGVGRYNEQFF | TGTGCCAGCAGCCAGCGGACTAGCGGGGTTGGTAGGTACAATGAGCAGTTCTTC
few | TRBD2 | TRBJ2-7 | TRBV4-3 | CASSQGGGASLYEQYF | TGCGCCAGCAGCCAAGGGGGGGGAGCATCACTTTACGAGCAGTACTTC
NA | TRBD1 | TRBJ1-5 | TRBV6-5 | CASSYAGGQPQHF | TGTGCCAGCAGTTACGCAGGGGGGCAGCCCCAGCATTTT
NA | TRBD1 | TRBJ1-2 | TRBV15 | CATSRDIKAGTGVGNYGYTF | TGTGCCACCAGCAGAGATATAAAGGCGGGGACAGGGGTAGGGAACTATGGCTACACCTTC
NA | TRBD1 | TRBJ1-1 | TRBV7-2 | CASSRSGTGDKNTEAFF | TGTGCCAGCAGCCGTTCCGGGACAGGGGACAAGAACACTGAAGCTTTCTTT
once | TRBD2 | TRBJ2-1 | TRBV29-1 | CSSRSGASNEQFF | TGCAGCTCGAGAAGCGGGGCTTCCAATGAGCAGTTCTTC
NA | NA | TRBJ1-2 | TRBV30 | CAWSVGQRNYGYTF | TGTGCCTGGAGTGTGGGTCAGCGTAACTATGGCTACACCTTC
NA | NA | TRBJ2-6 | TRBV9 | CASSVATGFGANVLTF | TGTGCCAGCAGCGTAGCCACAGGGTTTGGGGCCAACGTCCTGACTTTC
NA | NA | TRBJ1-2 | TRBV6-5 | CASSTGHGYGYTF | TGTGCCAGCAGTACAGGGCATGGATATGGCTACACCTTC
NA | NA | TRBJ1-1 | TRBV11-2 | CASSLDRGTIAEAFF | TGTGCCAGCAGCTTAGATCGGGGGACGATCGCTGAAGCTTTCTTT
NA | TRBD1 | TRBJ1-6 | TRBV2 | CASSEARTGGVSPLHF | TGTGCCAGCAGTGAAGCTCGGACAGGGGGCGTCTCACCCCTCCACTTT
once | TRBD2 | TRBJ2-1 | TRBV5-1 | CASSLALAGSSYNEQFF | TGCGCCAGCAGCTTGGCACTAGCGGGTAGCTCCTACAATGAGCAGTTCTTC
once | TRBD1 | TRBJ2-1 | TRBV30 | CAWSRGTGGGYEQFF | TGTGCCTGGAGCCGCGGAACAGGGGGCGGCTATGAGCAGTTCTTC
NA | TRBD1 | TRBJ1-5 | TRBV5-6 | CASSSSGTGGNQPQHF | TGTGCCAGCAGCTCGTCCGGAACAGGGGGGAATCAGCCCCAGCATTTT
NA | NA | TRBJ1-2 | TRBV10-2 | CASSEWGGDITF | TGCGCCAGCAGTGAGTGGGGGGGCGATATCACCTTC
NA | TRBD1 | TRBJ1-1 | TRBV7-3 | CASRDWTGWTEAFF | TGTGCCAGCAGAGATTGGACAGGGTGGACTGAAGCTTTCTTT
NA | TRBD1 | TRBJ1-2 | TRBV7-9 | CASRGQGDNYGYTF | TGTGCCAGCAGAGGACAGGGCGATAACTATGGCTACACCTTC
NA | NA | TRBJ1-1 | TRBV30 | CAWSGGGKWTEAFF | TGTGCCTGGAGTGGGGGGGGAAAGTGGACTGAAGCTTTCTTT
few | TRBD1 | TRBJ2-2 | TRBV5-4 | CASTSGGTGGEELFF | TGTGCCAGCACCTCAGGGGGGACAGGGGGTGAGGAGCTGTTTTTT
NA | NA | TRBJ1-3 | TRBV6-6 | CASRPDISGNTIYF | TGTGCCAGCAGGCCCGACATCTCTGGAAACACCATATATTTT
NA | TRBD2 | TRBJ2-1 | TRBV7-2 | CASSLLGGSSYNEQFF | TGTGCCAGCAGCTTACTCGGCGGGAGCTCCTACAATGAGCAGTTCTTC
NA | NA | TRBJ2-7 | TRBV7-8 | CASSLAREQYF | TGTGCCAGCAGCTTAGCTCGGGAGCAGTACTTC
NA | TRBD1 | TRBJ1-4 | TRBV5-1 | CASRQGALGEKLFF | TGCGCCAGCAGACAGGGGGCGCTTGGGGAAAAACTGTTTTTT
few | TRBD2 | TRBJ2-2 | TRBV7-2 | CASSRITSGGPTGELFF | TGTGCCAGCAGCCGAATTACTAGCGGGGGGCCCACCGGGGAGCTGTTTTTT
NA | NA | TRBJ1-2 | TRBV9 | CASSVEERLANYGYTF | TGTGCCAGCAGCGTAGAGGAGAGGTTAGCTAACTATGGCTACACCTTC
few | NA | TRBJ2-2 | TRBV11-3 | CASTRDGELFF | TGTGCCAGCACCCGGGACGGGGAGCTGTTTTTT
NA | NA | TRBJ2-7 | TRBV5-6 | CASRHNRVSPSYEQYF | TGTGCCAGCAGGCATAACAGGGTGTCACCTTCCTACGAGCAGTACTTC
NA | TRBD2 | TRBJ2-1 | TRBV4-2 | CASSQESSGSSNEQFF | TGTGCCAGCAGCCAAGAGTCTAGCGGGAGTTCCAATGAGCAGTTCTTC
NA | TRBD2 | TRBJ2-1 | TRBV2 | CAPSGGPYNEQFF | TGTGCCCCAAGCGGGGGGCCCTACAATGAGCAGTTCTTC